This T cell receptor (beta chain) was observed in a study of T cell responses to AZD1222 COVID-19 vaccine. In its sample, this clone was seen once. What it binds is unknown. Germline CDR1 is MNHEY and CDR2 is SVGAGI. The length of the CDR3 is 12 residues. Overall study findings and caveats: Two AZD1222 doses significantly raised spike-specific TCR breadth and depth over controls. Vaccine-associated CD4 TCRs spanned spike, dominant at 160-218 and 743-854.

Using immunoSEQ multiplex PCR, the repertoire was profiled, and TCRdb retains in-frame clones only, with some absent. This sample carries about 97,000 clones, about 86% of them seen once, and the ten largest clones take 1.4%. V gene TRBV6-5 combines with J gene TRBJ1-6; no clear D gene. The source of this sequence is an adult in good health. The material was peripheral blood, obtained on day 0 of AZD1222 vaccination. CDR3 nucleotide sequence: TGTGCTACGTTCTCCTATAATTCACCCCTCCACTTT. Translation gives CATFSYNSPLHF.